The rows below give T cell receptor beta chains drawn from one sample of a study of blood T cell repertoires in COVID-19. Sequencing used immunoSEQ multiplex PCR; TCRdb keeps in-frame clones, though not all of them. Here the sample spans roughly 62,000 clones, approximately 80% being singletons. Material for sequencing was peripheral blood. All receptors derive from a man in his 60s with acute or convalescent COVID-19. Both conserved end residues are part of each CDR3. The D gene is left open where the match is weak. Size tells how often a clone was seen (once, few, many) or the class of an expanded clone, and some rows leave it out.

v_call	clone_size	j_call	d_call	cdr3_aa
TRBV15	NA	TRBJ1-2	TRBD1	CATSRTRDRAYGYTF
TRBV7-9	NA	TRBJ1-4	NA	CASCRSDGGNEKLFF
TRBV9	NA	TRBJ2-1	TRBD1	CASSVGVGQGYNEQFF
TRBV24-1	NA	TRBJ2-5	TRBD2	CATSDPGPSGGAVETQYF
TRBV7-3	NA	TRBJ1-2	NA	CASSPASSGYGYTF
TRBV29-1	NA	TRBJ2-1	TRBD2	CSVENLAGGSNEQFF
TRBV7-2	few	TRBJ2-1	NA	CASILGPGGLYNEQFF
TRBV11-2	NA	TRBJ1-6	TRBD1	CASSLGTGERPLHF
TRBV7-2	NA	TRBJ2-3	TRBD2	CASSLDMLAGGSDTQYF
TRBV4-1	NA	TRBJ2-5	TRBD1	CASSQGGGGSQYF
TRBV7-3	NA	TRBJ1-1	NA	CASSPGRVTEAFF
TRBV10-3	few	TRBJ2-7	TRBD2	CAIKSGGSIYEQYF
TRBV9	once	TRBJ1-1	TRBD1	CASSVGQGWSHTEAFF
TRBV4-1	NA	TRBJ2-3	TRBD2	CASSQDRGAWGLAGTTDTQYF
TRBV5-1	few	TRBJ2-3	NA	CASSSGTDRSTDTQYF
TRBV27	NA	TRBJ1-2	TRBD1	CASSLSAGGEYGYTF
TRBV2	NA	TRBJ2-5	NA	CASNSGSQETQYF
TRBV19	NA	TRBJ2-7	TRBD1	CASSRGSGQVLKYEQYF
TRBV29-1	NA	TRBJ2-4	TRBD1	CSVEVTGGNIQYF
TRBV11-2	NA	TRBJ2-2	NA	CASSQPYQGGTGELFF
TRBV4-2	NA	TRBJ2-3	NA	CASSQSTGFTDTQYF
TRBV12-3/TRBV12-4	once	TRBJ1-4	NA	CASSSGEKLFF
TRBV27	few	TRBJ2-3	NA	CASSFGAGRTDTQYF
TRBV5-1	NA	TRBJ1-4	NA	CASSLSATNEKLFF
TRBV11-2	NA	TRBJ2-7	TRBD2	CASSQRTSSYEQYF
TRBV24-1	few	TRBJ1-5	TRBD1	CATSDNGQGLGQPQHF
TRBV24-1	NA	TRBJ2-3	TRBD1	CATSDLGQGDADTQYF
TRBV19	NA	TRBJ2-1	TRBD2	CASSGSGGAYNEQFF
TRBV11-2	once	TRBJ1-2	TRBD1	CASSLATDRTKSGYTF
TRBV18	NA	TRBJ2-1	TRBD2	CASSPIPIAGNEQFF
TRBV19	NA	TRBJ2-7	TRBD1	CASSSGQGNLEQYF
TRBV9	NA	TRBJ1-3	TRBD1	CASSVDWTGVENTIYF
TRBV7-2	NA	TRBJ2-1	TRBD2	CASSLASGDTWLFF
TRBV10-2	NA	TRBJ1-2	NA	CASSPGDYGYTF
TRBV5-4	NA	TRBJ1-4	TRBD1	CASRRDRGNEKLFF
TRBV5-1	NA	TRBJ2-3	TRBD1	CASSEGALSTDTQYF
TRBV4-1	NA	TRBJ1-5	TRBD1	CASSQDPGQGYQPQHF
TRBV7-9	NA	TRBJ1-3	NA	CASSLWEGNTIYF
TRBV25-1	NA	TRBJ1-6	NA	CASSEAGKYNSPLHF
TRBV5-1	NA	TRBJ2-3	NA	CASSGGSPYTDTQYF
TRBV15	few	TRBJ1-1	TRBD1	CATSRGILNRGRTEAFF
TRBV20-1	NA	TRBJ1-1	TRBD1	CSASSGGIVGEAFF
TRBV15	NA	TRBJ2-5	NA	CATSRVIQETQYF
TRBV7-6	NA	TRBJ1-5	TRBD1	CASSPLTGANQPQHF
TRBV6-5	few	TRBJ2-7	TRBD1	CASSPDRGSYEQYF
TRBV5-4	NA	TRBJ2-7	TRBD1	CASSSGQGAYEQYF
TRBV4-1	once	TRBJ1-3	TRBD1	CASSQEGTADVRNTIYF
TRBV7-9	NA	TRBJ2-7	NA	CASSLGVAYEQYF
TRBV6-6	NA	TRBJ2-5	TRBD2	CASSPRNVGGGTQEAQYF
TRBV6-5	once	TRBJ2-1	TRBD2	CASSYSSGVYNEQFF
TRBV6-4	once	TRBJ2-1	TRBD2	CASSGTSGGGYNEQFF
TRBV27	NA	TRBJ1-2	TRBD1	CASSRTGDGYTF
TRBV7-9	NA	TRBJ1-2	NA	CASSPGANYGYTF
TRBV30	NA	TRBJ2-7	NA	CAWSHRAGYEQYF
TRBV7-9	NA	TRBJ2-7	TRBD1	CASSLGQGGQYF